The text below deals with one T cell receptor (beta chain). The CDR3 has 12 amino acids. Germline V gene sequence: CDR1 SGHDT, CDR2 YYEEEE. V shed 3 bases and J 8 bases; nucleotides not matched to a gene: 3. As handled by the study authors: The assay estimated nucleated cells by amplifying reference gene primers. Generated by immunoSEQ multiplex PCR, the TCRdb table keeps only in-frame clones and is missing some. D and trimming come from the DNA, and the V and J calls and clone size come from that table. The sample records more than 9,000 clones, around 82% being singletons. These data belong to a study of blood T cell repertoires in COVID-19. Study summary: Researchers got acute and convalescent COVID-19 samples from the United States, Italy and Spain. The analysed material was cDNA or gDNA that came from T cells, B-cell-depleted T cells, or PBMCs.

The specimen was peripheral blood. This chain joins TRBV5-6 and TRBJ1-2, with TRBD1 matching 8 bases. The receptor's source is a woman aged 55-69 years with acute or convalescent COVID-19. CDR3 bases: TGTGCCAGCAGCTGGACAGGGAGCGGCTACACCTTC. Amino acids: CASSWTGSGYTF. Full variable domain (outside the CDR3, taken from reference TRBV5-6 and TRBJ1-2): DAGVTQSPTHLIKTRGQQVTLRCSPKSGHDTVSWYQQALGQGPQFIFQYYEEEERQRGNFPDRFSGHQFPNYSSELNVNALLLGDSALYLCASSWTGSGYTFGSGTRLTVV.